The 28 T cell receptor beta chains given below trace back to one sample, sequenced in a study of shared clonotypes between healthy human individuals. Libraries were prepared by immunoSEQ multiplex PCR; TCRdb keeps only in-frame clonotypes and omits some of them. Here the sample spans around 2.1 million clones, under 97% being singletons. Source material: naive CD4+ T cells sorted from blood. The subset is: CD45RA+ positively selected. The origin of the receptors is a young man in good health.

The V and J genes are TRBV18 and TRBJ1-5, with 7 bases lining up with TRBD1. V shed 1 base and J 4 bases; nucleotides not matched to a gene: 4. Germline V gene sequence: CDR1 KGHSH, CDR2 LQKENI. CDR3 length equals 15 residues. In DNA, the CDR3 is TGTGCCAGCTCACCACAGGGGGCGACTAATCAGCCCCAGCATTTT. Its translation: CASSPQGATNQPQHF.

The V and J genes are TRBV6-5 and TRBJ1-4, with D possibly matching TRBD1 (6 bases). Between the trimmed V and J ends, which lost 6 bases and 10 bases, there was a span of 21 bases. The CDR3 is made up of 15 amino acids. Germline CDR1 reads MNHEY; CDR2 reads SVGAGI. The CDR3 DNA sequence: TGTGCCAGCAGCCGCTTTCCGGAGACAGGAGGAAAACTGTTTTTT. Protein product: CASSRFPETGGKLFF.

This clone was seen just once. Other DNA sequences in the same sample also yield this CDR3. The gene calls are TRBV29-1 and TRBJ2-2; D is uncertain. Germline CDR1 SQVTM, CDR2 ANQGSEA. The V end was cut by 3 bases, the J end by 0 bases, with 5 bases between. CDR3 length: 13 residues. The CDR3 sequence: CSVDFTNTGELFF. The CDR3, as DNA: TGCAGCGTTGATTTTACGAACACCGGGGAGCTGTTTTTT.

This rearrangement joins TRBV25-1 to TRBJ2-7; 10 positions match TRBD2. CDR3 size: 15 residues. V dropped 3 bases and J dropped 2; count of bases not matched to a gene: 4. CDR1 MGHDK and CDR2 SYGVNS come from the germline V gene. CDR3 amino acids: CASSDTSGTPYEQYF. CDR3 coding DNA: TGTGCCAGCAGTGATACTAGCGGGACCCCCTACGAGCAGTACTTC.

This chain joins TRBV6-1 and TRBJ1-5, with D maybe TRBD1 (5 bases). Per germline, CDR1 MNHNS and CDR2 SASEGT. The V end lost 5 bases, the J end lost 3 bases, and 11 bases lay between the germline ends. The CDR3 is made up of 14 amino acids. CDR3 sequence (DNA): TGTGCCAGCAGTCCGGGGACGACCAATCAGCCCCAGCATTTT. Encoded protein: CASSPGTTNQPQHF.

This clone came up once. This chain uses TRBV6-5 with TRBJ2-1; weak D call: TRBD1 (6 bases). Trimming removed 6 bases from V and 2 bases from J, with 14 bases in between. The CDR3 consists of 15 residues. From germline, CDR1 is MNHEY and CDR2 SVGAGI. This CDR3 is CASRVTGQTYNEQFF. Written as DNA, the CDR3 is TGTGCCAGCAGGGTAACAGGGCAGACCTACAATGAGCAGTTCTTC.

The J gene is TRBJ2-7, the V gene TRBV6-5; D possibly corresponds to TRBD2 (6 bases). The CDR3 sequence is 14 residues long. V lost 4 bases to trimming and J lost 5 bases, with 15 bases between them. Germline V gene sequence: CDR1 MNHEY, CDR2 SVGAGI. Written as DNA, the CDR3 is TGTGCCAGCAGTTGGTGGGGGGATGATAACGAGCAGTACTTC. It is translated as CASSWWGDDNEQYF.

CDR3 protein: CASKPGTGGPYEQYF. The DNA for the CDR3 is TGTGCCAGCAAACCAGGGACAGGGGGCCCCTACGAGCAGTACTTC. This rearrangement joins TRBV11-2 to TRBJ2-7, with 12 bases that match TRBD1. The CDR3 is 15 amino acids. V lost 7 bases to trimming and J lost 2 bases; unmatched junction nucleotides: 6. CDR1 is SGHAT and CDR2 is FQNNGV in the germline V gene.

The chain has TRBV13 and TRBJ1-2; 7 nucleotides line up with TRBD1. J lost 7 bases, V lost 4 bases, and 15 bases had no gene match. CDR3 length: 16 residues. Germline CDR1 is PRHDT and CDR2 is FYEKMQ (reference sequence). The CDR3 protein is CASSYRDRGTRGGYTF. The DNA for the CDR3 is TGTGCCAGCAGCTACCGGGACAGAGGGACGAGGGGTGGCTACACCTTC. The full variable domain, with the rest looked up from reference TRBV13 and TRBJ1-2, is AAGVIQSPRHLIKEKRETATLKCYPIPRHDTVYWYQQGPGQDPQFLISFYEKMQSDKGSIPDRFSAQQFSDYHSELNMSSLELGDSALYFCASSYRDRGTRGGYTFGSGTRLTVV.

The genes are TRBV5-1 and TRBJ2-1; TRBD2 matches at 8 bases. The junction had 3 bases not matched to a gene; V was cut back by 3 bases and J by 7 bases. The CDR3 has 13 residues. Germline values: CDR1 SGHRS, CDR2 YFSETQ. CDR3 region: CASSWGLVNEQFF. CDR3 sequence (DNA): TGCGCCAGCAGCTGGGGACTAGTAAATGAGCAGTTCTTC.

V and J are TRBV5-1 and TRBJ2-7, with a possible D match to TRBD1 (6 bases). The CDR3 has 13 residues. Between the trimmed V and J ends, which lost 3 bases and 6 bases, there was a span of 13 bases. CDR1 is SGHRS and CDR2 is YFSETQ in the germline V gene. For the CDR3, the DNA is TGCGCCAGCAGCTCGACAGGTGCGGGCGAGCAGTACTTC. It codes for CASSSTGAGEQYF.

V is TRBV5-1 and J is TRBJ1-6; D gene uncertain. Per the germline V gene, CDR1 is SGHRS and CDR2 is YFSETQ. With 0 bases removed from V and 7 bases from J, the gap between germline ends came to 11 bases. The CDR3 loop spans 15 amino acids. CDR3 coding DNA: TGCGCCAGCAGCTTGGGTACGGTGCGGAATTCACCCCTCCACTTT. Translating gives CASSLGTVRNSPLHF.

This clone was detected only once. The CDR3 loop reads CASSLGVVEKLFF. In DNA, the CDR3 is TGTGCCAGCAGCTTAGGGGTGGTCGAAAAACTGTTTTTT. The chain couples TRBV11-2 to TRBJ1-4; no reliable D call. Germline CDR1 is SGHAT and CDR2 is FQNNGV. This CDR3 is built from 13 residues. Trimming removed 1 base from V and 8 bases from J, with 8 bases in between.

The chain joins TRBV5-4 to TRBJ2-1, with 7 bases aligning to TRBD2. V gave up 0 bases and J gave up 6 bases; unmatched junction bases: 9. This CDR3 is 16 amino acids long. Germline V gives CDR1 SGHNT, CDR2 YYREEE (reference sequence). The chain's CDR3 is CASSLVAAGVGNEQFF. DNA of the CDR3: TGTGCCAGCAGCTTGGTCGCGGCGGGAGTAGGCAATGAGCAGTTCTTC.

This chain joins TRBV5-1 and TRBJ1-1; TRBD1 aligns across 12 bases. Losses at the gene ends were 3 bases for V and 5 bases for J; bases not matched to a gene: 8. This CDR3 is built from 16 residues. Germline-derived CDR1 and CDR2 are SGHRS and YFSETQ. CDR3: CASSSGTGGAVTEAFF. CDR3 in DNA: TGCGCCAGCAGCTCCGGGACAGGGGGCGCGGTGACTGAAGCTTTCTTT. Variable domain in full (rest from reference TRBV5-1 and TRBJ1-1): KAGVTQTPRYLIKTRGQQVTLSCSPISGHRSVSWYQQTPGQGLQFLFEYFSETQRNKGNFPGRFSGRQFSNSRSEMNVSTLELGDSALYLCASSSGTGGAVTEAFFGQGTRLTVV.

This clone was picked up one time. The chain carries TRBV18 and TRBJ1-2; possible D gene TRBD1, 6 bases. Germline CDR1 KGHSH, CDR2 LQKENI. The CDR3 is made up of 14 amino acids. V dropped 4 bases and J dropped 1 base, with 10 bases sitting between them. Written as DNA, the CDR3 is TGTGCCAGCTCACAAGGGGGTGGTAACTATGGCTACACCTTC. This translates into CASSQGGGNYGYTF.

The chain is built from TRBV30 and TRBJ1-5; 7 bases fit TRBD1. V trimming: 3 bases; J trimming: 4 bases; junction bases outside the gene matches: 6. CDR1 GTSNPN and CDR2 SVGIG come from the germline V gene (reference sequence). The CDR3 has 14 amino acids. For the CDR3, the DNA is TGTGCCTGGAGCAAGGGGGCAGAAAATCAGCCCCAGCATTTT. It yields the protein CAWSKGAENQPQHF.

CDR3 in DNA: TGTGCCAGCAGTCTCAGGACCCTTAATAACTATGGCTACACCTTC. This gives the protein CASSLRTLNNYGYTF. V usage is TRBV6-5 and J usage is TRBJ1-2; D is unclear. The V end lost 5 bases, the J end lost 1 base, and 14 bases lay between the germline ends. Germline assignment: CDR1 MNHEY and CDR2 SVGAGI. This CDR3 comprises 15 residues.

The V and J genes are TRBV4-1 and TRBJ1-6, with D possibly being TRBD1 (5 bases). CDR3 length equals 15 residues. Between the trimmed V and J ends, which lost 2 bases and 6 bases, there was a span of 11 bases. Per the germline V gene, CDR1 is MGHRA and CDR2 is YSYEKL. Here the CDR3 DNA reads TGCGCCAGCAGCCAACAAGGGGCACTTAATTCACCCCTCCACTTT. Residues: CASSQQGALNSPLHF.

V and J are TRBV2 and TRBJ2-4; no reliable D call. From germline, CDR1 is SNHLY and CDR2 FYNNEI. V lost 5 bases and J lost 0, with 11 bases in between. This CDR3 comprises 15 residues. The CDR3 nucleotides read TGTGCCAGCAGTCCCGGTGGGGTAGCCAAAAACATTCAGTACTTC. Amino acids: CASSPGGVAKNIQYF. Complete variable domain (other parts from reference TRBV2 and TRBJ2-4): EPEVTQTPSHQVTQMGQEVILRCVPISNHLYFYWYRQILGQKVEFLVSFYNNEISEKSEIFDDQFSVERPDGSNFTLKIRSTKLEDSAMYFCASSPGGVAKNIQYFGAGTRLSVL.

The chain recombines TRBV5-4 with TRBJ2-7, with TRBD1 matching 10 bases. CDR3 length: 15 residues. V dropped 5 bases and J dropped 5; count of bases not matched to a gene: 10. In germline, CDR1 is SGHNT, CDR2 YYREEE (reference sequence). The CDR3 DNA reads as TGTGCCAGCAGGTCAGACAGGGGGCTTAGGGACGAGCAGTACTTC. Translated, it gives CASRSDRGLRDEQYF. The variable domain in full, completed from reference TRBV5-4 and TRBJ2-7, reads ETGVTQSPTHLIKTRGQQVTLRCSSQSGHNTVSWYQQALGQGPQFIFQYYREEENGRGNFPPRFSGLQFPNYSSELNVNALELDDSALYLCASRSDRGLRDEQYFGPGTRLTVT.

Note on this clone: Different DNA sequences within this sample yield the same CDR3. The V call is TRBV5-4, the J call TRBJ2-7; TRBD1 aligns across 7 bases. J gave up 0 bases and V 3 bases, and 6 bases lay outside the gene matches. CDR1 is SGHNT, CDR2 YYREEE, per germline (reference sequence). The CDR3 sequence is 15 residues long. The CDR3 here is CASSSPRDSSYEQYF. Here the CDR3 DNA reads TGTGCCAGCAGCTCCCCTCGGGACAGCTCCTACGAGCAGTACTTC. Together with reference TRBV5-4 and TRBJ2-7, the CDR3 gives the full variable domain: ETGVTQSPTHLIKTRGQQVTLRCSSQSGHNTVSWYQQALGQGPQFIFQYYREEENGRGNFPPRFSGLQFPNYSSELNVNALELDDSALYLCASSSPRDSSYEQYFGPGTRLTVT.

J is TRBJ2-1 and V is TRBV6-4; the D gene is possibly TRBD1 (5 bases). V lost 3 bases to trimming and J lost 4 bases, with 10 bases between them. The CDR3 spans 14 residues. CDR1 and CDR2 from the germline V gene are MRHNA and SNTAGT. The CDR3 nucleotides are TGTGCCAGCAGTGATGGAGCAGGGTACAATGAGCAGTTCTTC. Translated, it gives CASSDGAGYNEQFF.

The CDR3 reads CASSEVAGASTEAFF. The CDR3 DNA reads TGTGCCAGCAGTGAAGTTGCAGGGGCGAGCACTGAAGCTTTCTTT. This sequence joins TRBV6-1 and TRBJ1-1; TRBD1 might be the D (6 bases). V gave up 1 base and J gave up 4 bases, with 13 bases separating them. There are 15 residues in the CDR3. Germline lookup yields CDR1 MNHNS and CDR2 SASEGT.

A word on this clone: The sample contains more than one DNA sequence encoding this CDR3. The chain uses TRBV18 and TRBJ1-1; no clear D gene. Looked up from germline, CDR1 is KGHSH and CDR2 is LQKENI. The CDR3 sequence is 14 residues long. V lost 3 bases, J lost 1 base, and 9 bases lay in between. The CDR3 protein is CASSPQVGNTEAFF. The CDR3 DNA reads TGTGCCAGCTCACCCCAGGTGGGGAACACTGAAGCTTTCTTT. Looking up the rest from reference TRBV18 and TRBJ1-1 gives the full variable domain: NAGVMQNPRHLVRRRGQEARLRCSPMKGHSHVYWYRQLPEEGLKFMVYLQKENIIDESGMPKERFSAEFPKEGPSILRIQQVVRGDSAAYFCASSPQVGNTEAFFGQGTRLTVV.

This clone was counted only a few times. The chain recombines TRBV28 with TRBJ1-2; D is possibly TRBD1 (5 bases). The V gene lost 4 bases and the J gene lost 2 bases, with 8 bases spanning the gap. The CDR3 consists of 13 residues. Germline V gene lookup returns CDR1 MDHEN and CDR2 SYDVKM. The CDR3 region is CASSWTQNYGYTF. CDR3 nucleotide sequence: TGTGCCAGCAGTTGGACACAGAACTATGGCTACACCTTC.

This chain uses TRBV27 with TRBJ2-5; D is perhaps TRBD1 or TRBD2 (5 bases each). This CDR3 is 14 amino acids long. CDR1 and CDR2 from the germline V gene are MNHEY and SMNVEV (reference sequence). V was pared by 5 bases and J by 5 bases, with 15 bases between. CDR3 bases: TGTGCCAGCAGTCCGGGACGTCCTGGGGAGACCCAGTACTTC. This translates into CASSPGRPGETQYF.

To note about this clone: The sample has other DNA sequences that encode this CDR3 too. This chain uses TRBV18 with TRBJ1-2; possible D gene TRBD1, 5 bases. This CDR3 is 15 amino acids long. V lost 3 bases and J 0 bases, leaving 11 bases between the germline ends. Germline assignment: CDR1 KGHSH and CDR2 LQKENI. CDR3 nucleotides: TGTGCCAGCTCACCCTCAGACAGAGCTAACTATGGCTACACCTTC. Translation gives CASSPSDRANYGYTF.